This entry lists 13 T cell receptor beta chains sequenced from one sample in a study of shared clonotypes between healthy human individuals. Sequenced by immunoSEQ multiplex PCR; TCRdb stores in-frame clones only, minus some. The sample lists 400,000 to 600,000 clones; approximately 94% were seen once. Sequenced: naive CD4+ T cells sorted from blood. This sample's subset: CD45RA+ positively selected. Every receptor here comes from a woman in her thirties in good health.

This chain joins TRBV29-1 and TRBJ1-4, with 8 bases identical to TRBD1. The CDR3 sequence is 14 residues long. V dropped 4 bases and J dropped 7; count of bases not matched to a gene: 8. Germline V lookup: CDR1 SQVTM, CDR2 ANQGSEA. This CDR3 is CSVGPGQASEKLFF. The CDR3 DNA reads TGCAGCGTTGGACCGGGACAGGCATCTGAAAAACTGTTTTTT.

V gene TRBV7-9 combines with J gene TRBJ2-1; 10 bases line up with TRBD2. The CDR3 length is 17 residues. Germline CDR1 and CDR2: SEHNR and FQNEAQ (reference sequence). The J segment lost 5 bases and the V segment lost 6 bases, leaving 13 bases of the junction unmatched. CDR3 residues: CASRSLQREGWNNEQFF. The CDR3 region has the DNA TGTGCCAGCAGGTCCCTTCAGCGGGAGGGATGGAACAATGAGCAGTTCTTC.

The chain employs TRBV30 and TRBJ1-6; 9 nucleotides line up with TRBD1. From germline, CDR1 is GTSNPN and CDR2 SVGIG (reference sequence). V lost 0 bases and J lost 0; bases outside the gene matches: 6. The CDR3 extends over 18 amino acids. CDR3 loop: CAWSVQGQGSSYNSPLHF. In DNA, the CDR3 is TGTGCCTGGAGTGTACAGGGACAGGGAAGCTCCTATAATTCACCCCTCCACTTT.

In DNA form, the CDR3 reads TGTGCCAGCAGTCCCGCGACTAGCGGGACTTACGAGCAGTACTTC. Amino acid sequence: CASSPATSGTYEQYF. The V call is TRBV28, the J call TRBJ2-7, with 11 nucleotides matching TRBD2. Germline CDR1 is MDHEN and CDR2 is SYDVKM. The CDR3 spans 15 residues. V dropped 5 bases and J dropped 4; count of bases not matched to a gene: 7.

This rearrangement joins TRBV5-1 to TRBJ2-3, with 7 bases matching TRBD2. J gave up 2 bases and V 0 bases, and 18 bases lay outside the gene matches. The CDR3 has 20 amino acids. Germline loops: CDR1 SGHRS, CDR2 YFSETQ. CDR3 sequence: CASSLAPTGGGIYYTDTQYF. The CDR3 nucleotides are TGCGCCAGCAGCTTGGCTCCCACGGGGGGAGGGATCTACTACACAGATACGCAGTATTTT.

The rearrangement links TRBV6-6 to TRBJ1-5; weak D call: TRBD1 (5 bases). The ends were cut back, 6 bases at V and 4 bases at J, with 13 bases in the middle. Per germline, CDR1 MNHNY and CDR2 SVGAGI (reference sequence). The CDR3 sequence is 14 residues long. The DNA of the CDR3 is TGTGCCAGCAGCCAAAGACAGAGAAATCAGCCCCAGCATTTT. It encodes CASSQRQRNQPQHF.

This clone was picked up one time. The V call is TRBV2, the J call TRBJ1-3; TRBD1 is a possible D gene (6 bases). Germline values: CDR1 SNHLY, CDR2 FYNNEI. The CDR3 loop spans 15 amino acids. The V gene lost 5 bases and the J gene lost 0 bases, with 11 bases spanning the gap. CDR3 protein: CASSSDRSSGNTIYF. The CDR3 DNA reads TGTGCCAGCAGTTCCGACAGGAGCTCTGGAAACACCATATATTTT.

The rearrangement joins TRBV28 to TRBJ1-5; no firm D call. Germline V CDR1 and CDR2: MDHEN, SYDVKM. The CDR3 is 15 residues long. The germline V and J ends were trimmed by 5 bases and 0 bases, with 11 bases remaining between them. The CDR3 nucleotides are TGTGCCAGCAGTCCTCCCCCGGGTAGCAATCAGCCCCAGCATTTT. Amino acid sequence: CASSPPPGSNQPQHF.

The chain recombines TRBV7-8 with TRBJ1-5; a possible D gene is TRBD1 (6 bases). The germline gives CDR1 SGHVS, CDR2 FQNEAQ. CDR3 length: 13 residues. Trimming pared 3 bases from V and 7 bases from J, leaving 10 bases between. DNA for the CDR3: TGTGCCAGCAGCTTCACAGGGAGGCAGCCCCAGCATTTT. This codes for CASSFTGRQPQHF.

The J gene is TRBJ2-7, the V gene TRBV6-9; 12 bases map to TRBD1. V shed 3 bases, J shed 4 bases, and the junction held 4 bases outside the gene matches. The germline CDR1 and CDR2 sequences are MNHGY and SVAAGI. This CDR3 spans 15 amino acids. DNA for the CDR3: TGTGCCAGCAGTTACGCGGGACAGGGGGCGTACGAGCAGTACTTC. This encodes CASSYAGQGAYEQYF.

The V call is TRBV6-1, the J call TRBJ1-5, with 7 bases that match TRBD1. V lost 2 bases to trimming and J lost 3 bases; unmatched junction nucleotides: 4. In germline, CDR1 is MNHNS, CDR2 SASEGT. This CDR3 comprises 15 residues. The CDR3 reads CASSERGLANQPQHF. In DNA, the CDR3 is TGTGCCAGCAGTGAAAGGGGGCTCGCCAATCAGCCCCAGCATTTT.

V gene TRBV15 combines with J gene TRBJ1-2; unclear D gene. Trimming pared 4 bases from V and 2 bases from J, leaving 8 bases between. Germline CDR1 LNHNV, CDR2 YYDKDF (reference sequence). The CDR3 covers 13 residues. CDR3 nucleotides: TGTGCCACCAGCAACCCGTCGAACTATGGCTACACCTTC. Encoded protein: CATSNPSNYGYTF.

V gene TRBV25-1 combines with J gene TRBJ2-1, with TRBD2 matching 9 bases. J gave up 8 bases and V 2 bases, and 1 base lay outside the gene matches. There are 13 residues in the CDR3. Germline-derived CDR1 and CDR2 are MGHDK and SYGVNS. CDR3 protein: CASSELAGYEQFF. CDR3 nucleotides: TGTGCCAGCAGTGAACTAGCGGGATATGAGCAGTTCTTC.